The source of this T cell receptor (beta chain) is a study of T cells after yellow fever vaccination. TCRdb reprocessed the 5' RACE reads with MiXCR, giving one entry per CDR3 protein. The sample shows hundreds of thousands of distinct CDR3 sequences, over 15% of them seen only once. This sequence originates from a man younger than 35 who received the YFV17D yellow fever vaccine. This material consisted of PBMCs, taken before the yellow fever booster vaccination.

The CDR3 loop is CASSWDLSMTEAFF. The CDR3, as DNA: TGTGCCAGCAGTTGGGACCTTAGCATGACTGAAGCTTTCTTT. The chain is built from TRBV6-5 and TRBJ1-1, with D possibly matching TRBD1 (5 bases). The CDR3 covers 14 residues. Germline CDR1 reads MNHEY; CDR2 reads SVGAGI. V gave up 4 bases and J gave up 5 bases, with 14 bases separating them.